Listed below are T cell receptor beta chains from one sample, sequenced in a study of identical twins. TCRdb reprocessed the 5' RACE reads via MiXCR and lists one record per CDR3 protein. The data contain some 1,700,000 distinct CDR3 sequences, around 29% of them singletons. The specimen sequenced was cord blood. These receptors all stem from a newborn girl in good health. CDR3s include the opening cysteine and the closing phenylalanine or tryptophan. D genes are given only for firm matches. A row's size may be missing; if present it is once, few, many or a size class.

clone_size	v_call	d_call	cdr3_length	j_call	cdr3_nt	cdr3_aa
.	TRBV12-3/TRBV12-4	.	14	TRBJ1-5	TGTGCCAGCAGTTTGACGGATGGCAATCAGCCCCAGCATTTT	CASSLTDGNQPQHF
.	TRBV12-3/TRBV12-4	TRBD1	15	TRBJ2-1	TGTGCCAGCAGTTGGGGACAGGCCTTCCACAATGAGCAGTTCTTC	CASSWGQAFHNEQFF
few	TRBV20-1	.	12	TRBJ2-1	TGCAGTGCTAGCACCCGACGGACAGTGCAGTTCTTC	CSASTRRTVQFF
.	TRBV19	TRBD2	16	TRBJ2-1	TGTGCCAGTAGTAAGCTAAGCGGGGGGGTCTACAATGAGCAGTTCTTC	CASSKLSGGVYNEQFF
.	TRBV20-1	.	13	TRBJ2-7	TGCAGTGCCCCCAGGGACCCTGCCTACGAGCAGTACTTC	CSAPRDPAYEQYF
.	TRBV28	TRBD2	17	TRBJ2-7	TGTGCCAGCAGTTCCGGGACTAGCGGGAGGATCTACAATGAGCAGTACTTC	CASSSGTSGRIYNEQYF
.	TRBV12-3/TRBV12-4	TRBD2	15	TRBJ2-3	TGTGCCAGCAGTCGCGGGGGGGCCTTAACAGATACGCAGTATTTT	CASSRGGALTDTQYF
once	TRBV12-3/TRBV12-4	.	14	TRBJ1-3	TGTGCCAGCAGTCTACGCCCCTCTGGAAACACCATATATTTT	CASSLRPSGNTIYF
.	TRBV5-1	.	14	TRBJ1-1	TGCGCCAGCAGCTTGGTCCGGACGAACACTGAAGCTTTCTTT	CASSLVRTNTEAFF
.	TRBV4-2	TRBD2	15	TRBJ2-1	TGTGCCAGCAGCGACCCGGGACTAGCCTACAATGAGCAGTTCTTC	CASSDPGLAYNEQFF
.	TRBV20-1	.	14	TRBJ1-2	TGCAGTGCTAGAGCCCGGACATCTAACTATGGATACACCTTC	CSARARTSNYGYTF
.	TRBV3-1	.	13	TRBJ2-2	TGTGCCAGCACACAGTTCCACACCGGGGAGCTGTTTTTT	CASTQFHTGELFF
few	TRBV6-1	TRBD1	13	TRBJ2-1	TGTGCCAGCAGTGCAAGACAGGGGGGTGAGCAGTTCTTC	CASSARQGGEQFF
few	TRBV6-5	TRBD2	19	TRBJ2-5	TGTGCCAGCAGTTACCCTCACGGACTAGCGGGATTCCCTCAAGAGACCCAGTACTTC	CASSYPHGLAGFPQETQYF
few	TRBV20-1	TRBD2	14	TRBJ2-1	TGCAGTGCTGTTACTAGCGGGAGCTACAATGAGCAGTTCTTC	CSAVTSGSYNEQFF
.	TRBV9	TRBD2	17	TRBJ2-3	TGTGCCAGCAGCCCCCCGCTAGGGACTAGCGGCGAGGATACGCAGTATTTT	CASSPPLGTSGEDTQYF
many	TRBV5-1	.	14	TRBJ2-5	TGCGCCAGCAGCTTGTCGGGGGTCCAAGAGACCCAGTACTTC	CASSLSGVQETQYF
few	TRBV20-1	TRBD2	15	TRBJ2-5	TGCAGTGCTAGCCCCATAGCGGGGGAATGGGAGACCCAGTACTTC	CSASPIAGEWETQYF
few	TRBV29-1	.	15	TRBJ1-5	TGCAGCGTTGAAAAGTCCGGGGATAGCAATCAGCCCCAGCATTTT	CSVEKSGDSNQPQHF
few	TRBV12-3/TRBV12-4	.	16	TRBJ2-5	TGTGCCAGCAGCCCCCGGCCGTTTACCCACCAAGAGACCCAGTACTTC	CASSPRPFTHQETQYF
few	TRBV3-1	TRBD1	17	TRBJ2-1	TGTGCCAGCAGCTCGTCTTTAGGGACAGGGATCTACAATGAGCAGTTCTTC	CASSSSLGTGIYNEQFF
.	TRBV21-1	.	14	TRBJ1-1	TGTGCCAGCAGCAAAGCGCTACGAAACACTGAAGCTTTCTTT	CASSKALRNTEAFF
.	TRBV12-3/TRBV12-4	.	14	TRBJ1-1	TGTGCCAGCAGCAGGGGACCGGGGTACACTGAAGCTTTCTTT	CASSRGPGYTEAFF
few	TRBV15	.	13	TRBJ2-5	TGTGCCACCAGCAGAGAGGGCAATTCCGGGCAGTACTTC	CATSREGNSGQYF
many	TRBV6-6	.	14	TRBJ2-4	TGTGCCAGCAGTTACTCAGCCGAGTGGGGCATTCAGTACTTC	CASSYSAEWGIQYF
once	TRBV2	.	11	TRBJ1-2	TGTGCCAGCAGTGAACTGAACGGCTACACCTTC	CASSELNGYTF
once	TRBV7-9	.	16	TRBJ1-6	TGTGCCAGCAGCTTAGTGGTCACCTTAAATAATTCACCCCCCCACTTT	CASSLVVTLNNSPPHF
few	TRBV20-1	TRBD1	13	TRBJ1-2	TGCAGTGCCACCTTACAGGGGGCTCGTGGCTACACCTTC	CSATLQGARGYTF
few	TRBV24-1	TRBD1	12	TRBJ2-3	TGTGCCACCAGGGGACAGTCAGATACGCAGTATTTT	CATRGQSDTQYF
.	TRBV6-6	.	16	TRBJ1-3	TGTGCCAGCAGTTACGGGCAGATGAGCTCTGGAAACACCATATATTTT	CASSYGQMSSGNTIYF
few	TRBV12-3/TRBV12-4	TRBD1	15	TRBJ1-2	TGTGCCAGCAGTGCCAGGACAGGGGTTAACTATGGCTACACCTTC	CASSARTGVNYGYTF
.	TRBV5-1	TRBD2	16	TRBJ2-3	TGCGCCAGCAGCGTCGGGGGGGCCGTTCGCACAGATACGCAGTATTTT	CASSVGGAVRTDTQYF
few	TRBV18	.	13	TRBJ1-2	TGTGCCAGCTCACCGGACAGTGGAGGGGGCTACACCTTC	CASSPDSGGGYTF
.	TRBV7-2	.	15	TRBJ2-4	TGTGCCAGCAGCCCAGGGGGGGGGGTTAAAAACATTCAGTACTTC	CASSPGGGVKNIQYF
.	TRBV6-1	TRBD2	18	TRBJ2-3	TGTGCCAGCCTTATACTGACTAGCGGGAGGTACATCACAGATACGCAGTATTTT	CASLILTSGRYITDTQYF
few	TRBV12-3/TRBV12-4	.	13	TRBJ1-1	TGTGCCAGCAGCCCCCAGGGATACCCTGAAGCTTTCTTT	CASSPQGYPEAFF
many	TRBV29-1	.	13	TRBJ1-2	TGCAGCGTTCCCGTCAGGGGAGTAGGTGGCTACACCTTC	CSVPVRGVGGYTF
few	TRBV3-1	.	15	TRBJ2-7	TGTGCCAGCAGCCAAGAGGCAGGGGTAAGGTACGAGCAGTACTTC	CASSQEAGVRYEQYF
.	TRBV20-1	.	15	TRBJ2-4	TGCAGTGCAGGGGGGGGCGGGGTAGCCAAAAACATTCAGTACTTC	CSAGGGGVAKNIQYF
.	TRBV3-1	.	13	TRBJ2-1	TGTGCCAGCTCGGGCTACGCAGACTATGAGCAGTTCTTC	CASSGYADYEQFF
.	TRBV5-5	.	14	TRBJ2-7	TGTGCCAGCAGCCCCCCCCTGGTTTACAATGAGCAGTACTTC	CASSPPLVYNEQYF
.	TRBV18	TRBD1	16	TRBJ2-7	TGTGCCAGCTCACCACTGGGCGGGACAGGCTCCTACGAGCAGTACTTC	CASSPLGGTGSYEQYF
.	TRBV20-1	.	14	TRBJ1-5	TGCAGTGCTAGTGGGGGGCCGAGCAATCAGCCCCAGCATTTT	CSASGGPSNQPQHF
few	TRBV29-1	.	13	TRBJ1-1	TGCAGCGCTAGCGGTTCGGGAAACACTGAAGCTTTCTTT	CSASGSGNTEAFF
.	TRBV10-3	TRBD1	16	TRBJ2-7	TGTGCCATCAGTGCGTCGCCGGGACAGGGTTCCTACGAGCAGTACTTC	CAISASPGQGSYEQYF